This T cell receptor beta chain appears in the sequencing data of a study of T cells after posttransplantation cyclophosphamide. Using immunoSEQ multiplex PCR, the repertoire was profiled, and TCRdb retains in-frame clones only, with some absent. The sample lists about 21,000 clones, 65% to 90% occurring once. Control samples came 1 year after myeloablative marrow transplants with methotrexate plus calcineurin inhibitor. The CDR3 length is 13 residues. Trimming removed 4 bases at V and 8 bases at J, with 14 bases between. Germline assignment: CDR1 SGHVS and CDR2 FQNEAQ. The TCR sequence derives from a female patient between 30 and 40 years old who received an allogeneic stem cell transplant from an unrelated donor, was CMV-positive, and had acute and chronic GVHD. Some T cells may possibly be graft donor cells. The rearrangement uses TRBV7-8 and TRBJ1-2; D gene uncertain. Sequencing was performed on PBMCs, taken 350 to 400 days after allogeneic stem cell transplant with calcineurin inhibitor and methotrexate. CDR3 bases: TGTGCCAGCAGCTCGTACACAGCAATCGGCTACACCTTC. Translated, it gives CASSSYTAIGYTF. Full variable domain (missing parts from reference TRBV7-8 and TRBJ1-2): GAGVSQSPRYKVAKRGQDVALRCDPISGHVSLFWYQQALGQGPEFLTYFQNEAQLDKSGLPSDRFFAERPEGSVSTLKIQRTQQEDSAVYLCASSSYTAIGYTFGSGTRLTVV.